This T cell receptor beta chain comes out of a study of shared clonotypes between healthy human individuals. The method was immunoSEQ multiplex PCR; TCRdb's version includes in-frame clones alone and lacks a portion of them. This sample has some 2.1 million clones, with over 85% found just once. The CDR3 covers 14 residues. From germline, CDR1 is KGHSH and CDR2 LQKENI. With V trimmed by 5 bases and J by 5 bases, 4 bases remained unmatched. The sequenced sample consisted of naive CD4+ T cells sorted from blood. Subset noted: CD45RA+ positively selected. The receptor's source is a man aged 18 to 30 in good health. The J gene is TRBJ1-5, the V gene TRBV18, with 9 bases lining up with TRBD1. CDR3 loop: CASSSGQGDQPQHF. As DNA, the CDR3 is TGTGCCAGCTCATCGGGACAGGGTGATCAGCCCCAGCATTTT.